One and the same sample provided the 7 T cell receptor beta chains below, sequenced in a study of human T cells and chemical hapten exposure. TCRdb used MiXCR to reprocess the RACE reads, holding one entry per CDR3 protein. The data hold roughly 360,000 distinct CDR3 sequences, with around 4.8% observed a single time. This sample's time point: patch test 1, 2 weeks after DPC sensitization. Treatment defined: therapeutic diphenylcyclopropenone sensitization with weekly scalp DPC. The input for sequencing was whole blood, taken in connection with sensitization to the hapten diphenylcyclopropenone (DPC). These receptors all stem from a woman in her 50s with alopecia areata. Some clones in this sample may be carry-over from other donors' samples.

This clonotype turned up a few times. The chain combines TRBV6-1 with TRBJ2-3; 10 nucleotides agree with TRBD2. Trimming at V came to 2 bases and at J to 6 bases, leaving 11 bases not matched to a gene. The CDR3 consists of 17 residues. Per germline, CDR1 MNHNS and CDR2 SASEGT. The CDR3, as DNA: TGTGCCAGCAGTGAAATATTAGCGGGGGGCTATACGGATACGCAGTATTTT. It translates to CASSEILAGGYTDTQYF.

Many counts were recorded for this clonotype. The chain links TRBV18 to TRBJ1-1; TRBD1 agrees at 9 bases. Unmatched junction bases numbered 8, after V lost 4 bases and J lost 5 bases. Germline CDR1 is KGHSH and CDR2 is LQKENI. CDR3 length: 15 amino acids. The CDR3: CASSLRQGERTEAFF. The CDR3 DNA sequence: TGTGCCAGCTCACTTCGACAGGGGGAAAGAACTGAAGCTTTCTTT.

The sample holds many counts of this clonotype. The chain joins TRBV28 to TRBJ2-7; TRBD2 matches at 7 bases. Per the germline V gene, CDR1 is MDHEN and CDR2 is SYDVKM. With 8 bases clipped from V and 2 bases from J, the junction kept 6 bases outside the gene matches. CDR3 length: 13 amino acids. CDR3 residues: CASLADDTYEQYF. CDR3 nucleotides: TGTGCCAGCCTAGCGGACGACACCTACGAGCAGTACTTC.

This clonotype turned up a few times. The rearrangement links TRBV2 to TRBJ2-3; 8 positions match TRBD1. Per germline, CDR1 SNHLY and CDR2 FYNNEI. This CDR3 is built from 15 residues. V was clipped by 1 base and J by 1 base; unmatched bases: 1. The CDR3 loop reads CASSEEGQGTDTQYF. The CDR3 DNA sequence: TGTGCCAGCAGTGAAGAGGGACAGGGCACAGATACGCAGTATTTT.

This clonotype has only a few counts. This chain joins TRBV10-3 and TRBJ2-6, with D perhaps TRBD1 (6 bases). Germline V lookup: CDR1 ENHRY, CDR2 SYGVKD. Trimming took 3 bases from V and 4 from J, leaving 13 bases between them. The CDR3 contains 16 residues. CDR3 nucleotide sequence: TGTGCCATCAGTGAACAGGGAATGGGAGGGGCCAACGTCCTGACTTTC. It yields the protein CAISEQGMGGANVLTF.

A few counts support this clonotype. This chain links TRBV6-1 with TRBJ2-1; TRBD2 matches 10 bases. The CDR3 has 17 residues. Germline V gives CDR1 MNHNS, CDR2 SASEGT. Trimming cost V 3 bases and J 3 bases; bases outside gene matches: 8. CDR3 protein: CASSEFSSGGFYNEQFF. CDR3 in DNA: TGTGCCAGCAGTGAGTTCTCTAGCGGGGGCTTCTACAATGAGCAGTTCTTC.

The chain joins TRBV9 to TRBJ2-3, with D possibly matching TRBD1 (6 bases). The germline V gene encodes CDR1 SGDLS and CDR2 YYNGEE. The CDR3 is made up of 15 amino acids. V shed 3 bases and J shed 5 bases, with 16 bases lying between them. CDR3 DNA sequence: TGTGCCAGCAGCGAAAGTCTAGCCAGGGGAGATACGCAGTATTTT. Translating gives CASSESLARGDTQYF.